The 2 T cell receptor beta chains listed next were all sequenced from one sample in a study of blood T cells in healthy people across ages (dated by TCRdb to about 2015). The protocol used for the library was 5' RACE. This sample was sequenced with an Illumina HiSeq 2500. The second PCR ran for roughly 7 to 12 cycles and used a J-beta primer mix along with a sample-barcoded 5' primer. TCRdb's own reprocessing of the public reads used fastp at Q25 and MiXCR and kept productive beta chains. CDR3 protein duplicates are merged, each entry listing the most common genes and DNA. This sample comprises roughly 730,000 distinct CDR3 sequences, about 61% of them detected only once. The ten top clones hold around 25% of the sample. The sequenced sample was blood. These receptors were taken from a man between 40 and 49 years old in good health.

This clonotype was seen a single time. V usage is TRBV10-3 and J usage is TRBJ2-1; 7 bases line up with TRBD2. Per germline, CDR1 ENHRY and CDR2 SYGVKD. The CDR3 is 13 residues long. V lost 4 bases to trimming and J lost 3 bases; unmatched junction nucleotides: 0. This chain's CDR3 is CAISAGGYNEQFF. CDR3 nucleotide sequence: TGTGCCATCAGTGCGGGGGGCTACAATGAGCAGTTCTTC.

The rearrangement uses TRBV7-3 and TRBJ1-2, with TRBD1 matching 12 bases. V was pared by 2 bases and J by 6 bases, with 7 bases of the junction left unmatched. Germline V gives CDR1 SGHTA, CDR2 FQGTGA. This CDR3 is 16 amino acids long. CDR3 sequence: CASSLFGGTGGNGYTF. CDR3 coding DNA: TGTGCCAGCAGCTTATTCGGCGGGACAGGGGGCAATGGCTACACCTTC.